Listed below are T cell receptor beta chains from one sample, sequenced in a study of shared clonotypes between healthy human individuals. The data were produced by immunoSEQ multiplex PCR, yet TCRdb's version contains in-frame clones alone and is incomplete. The data contain hundreds of thousands of clones, just over 90% of them singletons. Sequencing was done on a sample of naive CD8+ T cells sorted from blood. The receptors were sampled from a man aged 25-45 years in good health. Each CDR3 is given with its conserved first and last residue. A D gene is named only where the DNA matches it firmly. The size entry is marked missing in some rows and otherwise reads once, few, many or a size class.

v_call	d_call	j_call	clone_size	cdr3_aa	cdr3_nt
TRBV6-6	NA	TRBJ2-5	NA	CASTGTTEQETQYF	TGTGCCAGCACTGGGACGACCGAACAAGAGACCCAGTACTTC
TRBV28	NA	TRBJ2-1	NA	CASSLLKGLPHNEQFF	TGTGCCAGCAGTCTATTAAAGGGGCTCCCCCACAATGAGCAGTTCTTC
TRBV30	NA	TRBJ1-1	NA	CASEINTEAFF	TGTGCCTCCGAAATTAACACTGAAGCTTTCTTT
TRBV28	NA	TRBJ2-7	NA	CASSESYEQYF	TGTGCCAGCAGCGAAAGCTACGAGCAGTACTTC
TRBV27	TRBD1	TRBJ2-1	NA	CASSVSGGLYNEQFF	TGTGCCAGCAGTGTTTCAGGGGGCCTTTACAATGAGCAGTTCTTC
TRBV7-9	NA	TRBJ2-3	NA	CASSSPLALDTQYF	TGTGCCAGCAGCTCCCCACTAGCCCTAGATACGCAGTATTTT
TRBV11-2	NA	TRBJ2-1	NA	CASSLGAPGTLVNEQFF	TGTGCCAGCAGCTTAGGGGCCCCCGGGACTCTTGTAAATGAGCAGTTCTTC
TRBV25-1	NA	TRBJ2-3	NA	CASSERSSTDTQYF	TGCGCCAGCAGTGAACGCTCTAGCACAGATACGCAGTATTTT
TRBV7-9	NA	TRBJ1-2	few	CASSPRRFDGYTF	TGTGCCAGCAGCCCCAGGAGATTTGATGGCTACACCTTC
TRBV6-4	NA	TRBJ2-3	NA	CASSDTATDTQYF	TGTGCCAGCAGTGACACAGCCACAGATACGCAGTATTTT
TRBV7-9	NA	TRBJ1-1	once	CASQLGTEAFF	TGTGCCAGCCAATTAGGAACTGAAGCTTTCTTT
TRBV14	NA	TRBJ2-7	once	CASSQWTGAEQYF	TGTGCCAGCAGCCAATGGACGGGAGCCGAGCAGTACTTC
TRBV19	TRBD2	TRBJ2-2	NA	CASSIDGGRAITGELFF	TGTGCCAGTAGTATAGATGGCGGGAGGGCCATAACCGGGGAGCTGTTTTTT
TRBV7-2	TRBD2	TRBJ2-7	NA	CASSFGDYGSYEQYF	TGTGCCAGCAGCTTTGGGGACTACGGCTCCTACGAGCAGTACTTC
TRBV28	NA	TRBJ2-7	NA	CASSTGRPTYEQYF	TGTGCCAGCAGTACCGGCAGGCCCACCTACGAGCAGTACTTC
TRBV27	NA	TRBJ1-2	NA	CASSLSVGWGYTF	TGTGCCAGCAGTTTATCGGTCGGTTGGGGCTACACCTTC
TRBV25-1	NA	TRBJ2-7	once	CASTDRLGYEQYF	TGTGCCAGCACCGATAGACTAGGCTACGAGCAGTACTTC
TRBV15	NA	TRBJ2-7	NA	CATSRSRQGGLQYF	TGTGCCACCAGCAGATCAAGACAGGGAGGTCTGCAGTACTTC
TRBV27	TRBD2	TRBJ2-7	NA	CASSPLAGPYEQYF	TGTGCCAGCAGTCCCCTAGCGGGACCTTACGAGCAGTACTTC
TRBV15	TRBD2	TRBJ2-1	NA	CATSREGSGRAGEQFF	TGTGCCACCAGCAGAGAAGGTAGCGGGAGGGCCGGGGAGCAGTTCTTC
TRBV5-6	NA	TRBJ2-1	NA	CASSNDIYNEQFF	TGTGCCAGCAGTAATGACATATACAATGAGCAGTTCTTC
TRBV28	TRBD1	TRBJ2-2	NA	CASSSRQGHTGELFF	TGTGCCAGCAGTTCCAGACAGGGCCACACCGGGGAGCTGTTTTTT
TRBV6-5	NA	TRBJ1-4	NA	CASSYRGNNEKLFF	TGTGCCAGCAGTTACAGAGGGAATAATGAAAAACTGTTTTTT
TRBV7-2	NA	TRBJ2-1	NA	CASSLQGSSYNEQFF	TGTGCCAGCAGCTTACAGGGGAGCTCCTACAATGAGCAGTTCTTC
TRBV4-1	NA	TRBJ2-3	NA	CASSLSAVADTQYF	TGCGCCAGCAGTCTCTCGGCGGTGGCAGATACGCAGTATTTT
TRBV27	NA	TRBJ2-3	NA	CASSLMGGTDTQYF	TGTGCCAGCAGTTTAATGGGGGGCACAGATACGCAGTATTTT
TRBV9	TRBD2	TRBJ2-1	NA	CASSAGTSGEQFF	TGTGCCAGCAGCGCCGGGACTAGCGGCGAGCAGTTCTTC
TRBV28	NA	TRBJ2-7	many	CASTRAAEQYF	TGTGCCAGCACCCGTGCAGCCGAGCAGTACTTC
TRBV28	TRBD1	TRBJ1-2	few	CASSLDTYRGDNGYTF	TGTGCCAGCAGTTTAGATACGTACAGGGGGGATAATGGCTACACCTTC
TRBV29-1	NA	TRBJ1-1	NA	CSVERPGMNTEAFF	TGCAGCGTTGAAAGGCCCGGGATGAACACTGAAGCTTTCTTT
TRBV6-5	TRBD2	TRBJ2-5	NA	CASSSWTSGIGTQYF	TGTGCCAGCAGTTCCTGGACTAGCGGGATTGGGACCCAGTACTTC
TRBV5-5	TRBD1	TRBJ2-7	once	CASSLTGLGQGGVDEQYF	TGTGCCAGCAGCTTGACCGGTCTGGGACAGGGAGGGGTGGACGAGCAGTACTTC
TRBV19	TRBD1	TRBJ2-7	NA	CASSITGGNYEQYF	TGTGCCAGTAGTATAACAGGGGGCAACTACGAGCAGTACTTC
TRBV7-2	TRBD1	TRBJ2-5	NA	CASSLDDRESETQYF	TGTGCCAGCAGCTTAGATGACAGGGAATCAGAGACCCAGTACTTC
TRBV29-1	TRBD1	TRBJ1-2	NA	CSAVNVDRGRIYGYTF	TGCAGCGCCGTAAACGTAGACAGGGGGCGAATCTATGGCTACACCTTC
TRBV6-1	NA	TRBJ2-1	NA	CASSEEMREAHNEQFF	TGTGCCAGCAGTGAAGAAATGAGGGAGGCCCACAATGAGCAGTTCTTC
TRBV27	NA	TRBJ2-3	NA	CASSLGQGADTQYF	TGTGCCAGCAGTTTAGGTCAGGGCGCAGATACGCAGTATTTT
TRBV2	TRBD1	TRBJ1-4	once	CASSESLSPWGQGNEKLFF	TGTGCCAGCAGTGAATCCCTATCACCCTGGGGACAGGGCAATGAAAAACTGTTTTTT
TRBV27	NA	TRBJ2-7	NA	CASSLRGPYEQYF	TGTGCCAGCAGCCTCAGGGGCCCCTACGAGCAGTACTTC
TRBV10-1	NA	TRBJ1-1	NA	CASSESAGSTEAFF	TGCGCCAGCAGTGAGTCGGCGGGGAGCACTGAAGCTTTCTTT
TRBV7-6	TRBD1	TRBJ2-2	NA	CASSWTGSTGELFF	TGTGCCAGCAGCTGGACAGGGTCGACCGGGGAGCTGTTTTTT
TRBV19	NA	TRBJ2-1	NA	CASSRPGSAYNEQFF	TGTGCCAGTAGTAGACCCGGATCGGCCTACAATGAGCAGTTCTTC